Below are 30 T cell receptor beta chains sequenced from a single sample in a study of human T cells and chemical hapten exposure. TCRdb re-analysed the RACE reads in MiXCR, keeping a single row per CDR3 protein. The sample includes some 330,000 distinct CDR3 sequences, 4.5% to 7% of them seen just once. Described time point: pre-sensitization, week 0. The treatment here: therapeutic diphenylcyclopropenone sensitization with weekly scalp DPC. Sequenced here: whole blood, sampled in connection with sensitization to the hapten diphenylcyclopropenone (DPC). The origin of the receptors is a woman between 18 and 29 years old with alopecia areata. Some clones in this sample may be carry-over from other donors' samples.

This clonotype was recorded at least ten times. The chain links TRBV5-8 to TRBJ2-7, with a weak D call TRBD1 (6 bases). CDR1 SGHTS and CDR2 YDEGEE come from the germline V gene. The CDR3 spans 18 residues. V lost 5 bases and J 6 bases, leaving 30 bases between the germline ends. CDR3 residues: CASRFPVSTGPKRGEQYF. DNA of the CDR3: TGTGCCAGCAGATTTCCCGTTTCCACAGGGCCTAAAAGAGGCGAGCAGTACTTC.

This chain connects TRBV3-1 to TRBJ2-7; D remains unclear. Deletions cut 1 base from V and 2 bases from J, with 9 bases between. CDR1 is LGHDT and CDR2 is YNNKEL in the germline V gene (reference sequence). CDR3 length: 14 amino acids. This chain's CDR3 is CASSQGKGPYEQYF. CDR3 bases: TGTGCCAGCAGCCAAGGGAAGGGTCCCTACGAGCAGTACTTC.

This clonotype was recorded a few times. V usage is TRBV6-6 and J usage is TRBJ2-6, with D perhaps being TRBD1 or TRBD2 (5 bases each). Germline CDR1 reads MNHNY; CDR2 reads SVGAGI (reference sequence). The CDR3 consists of 17 residues. The ends were cut back, 5 bases at V and 1 base at J, with 15 bases in the middle. The CDR3 loop reads CASSPGTTKSGANVLTF. Written as DNA, the CDR3 is TGTGCCAGCAGTCCCGGGACCACAAAGTCTGGGGCCAACGTCCTGACTTTC.

At least ten counts were recorded for this clonotype. The CDR3 here is CASSGDLAQGYTEAFF. The CDR3 DNA reads as TGTGCCAGCAGTGGGGATCTAGCGCAGGGGTACACTGAAGCTTTCTTT. The chain employs TRBV2 and TRBJ1-1, with D perhaps matching TRBD1 (6 bases). CDR3 size: 16 residues. Germline V gives CDR1 SNHLY, CDR2 FYNNEI. The ends were cut back, 4 bases at V and 3 bases at J, with 18 bases in the middle.

The chain joins TRBV7-3 to TRBJ1-6, with D unclear. This CDR3 spans 13 amino acids. Deletions cut 5 bases from V and 10 bases from J, with 12 bases between. Germline V gene data show CDR1 as SGHTA and CDR2 as FQGTGA. This CDR3 is CASSPQEGSPLHF. The CDR3 bases are TGTGCCAGCAGCCCCCAGGAAGGGTCACCCCTCCACTTT.

The chain is built from TRBV5-1 and TRBJ2-3; no reliable D call. The CDR3 runs to 15 residues. V lost 0 bases and J lost 0, with 8 bases in between. Germline values: CDR1 SGHRS, CDR2 YFSETQ. The CDR3 loop is CASSLGGVSTDTQYF. CDR3 coding DNA: TGCGCCAGCAGCTTGGGCGGCGTTAGCACAGATACGCAGTATTTT.

The rearrangement joins TRBV4-1 to TRBJ2-3; TRBD1 aligns across 7 bases. The CDR3 totals 15 residues. CDR1 MGHRA and CDR2 YSYEKL come from the germline V gene. J gave up 2 bases and V 1 base, and 3 bases lay outside the gene matches. DNA of the CDR3: TGCGCCAGCAGCCAAGGGGACAGTTTCACAGATACGCAGTATTTT. This sequence encodes CASSQGDSFTDTQYF.

This clonotype was counted a few times. The rearrangement joins TRBV15 to TRBJ2-1; no definite D call. Trimming stripped 3 bases from V and 2 bases from J, with 17 bases between. CDR1 and CDR2 from the germline V gene are LNHNV and YYDKDF (reference sequence). The CDR3 consists of 17 residues. This chain's CDR3 is CATSRDKFKGPYNEQFF. The CDR3 bases are TGTGCCACCAGCAGGGATAAATTCAAGGGCCCCTACAATGAGCAGTTCTTC.

This clonotype turned up a few times. In nucleotides, the CDR3 is TGCAGTGCTAGTAACGACTATGAGGGATCTAATGAAAAACTGTTTTTT. Protein sequence: CSASNDYEGSNEKLFF. The chain uses TRBV20-1 and TRBJ1-4; D is uncertain. Trimming stripped 3 bases from V and 3 bases from J, with 17 bases between. CDR3 size: 16 residues. The germline V gene encodes CDR1 DFQATT and CDR2 SNEGSKA (reference sequence).

The chain joins TRBV6-2 or TRBV6-3 to TRBJ2-3, with D possibly being TRBD1 (6 bases). The CDR3 has 14 residues. Trimming removed 5 bases at V and 12 bases at J, with 21 bases between. Germline V lookup: CDR1 MNHEY, CDR2 SVGEGT. CDR3 sequence (DNA): TGTGCCAGCAGTCAAACTCGGACAGCTTCGAAACAGTATTTT. Translating it yields CASSQTRTASKQYF.

This clonotype came up many times. The chain employs TRBV11-1 and TRBJ2-1; D possibly corresponds to TRBD2 (5 bases). V lost 6 bases, J lost 1 base, and 10 bases lay in between. Germline assignment: CDR1 SGHAT and CDR2 FQDESV (reference sequence). CDR3 length equals 14 residues. This chain's CDR3 is CASSHPGSYNEQFF. CDR3 DNA sequence: TGTGCCAGCAGTCACCCGGGATCCTACAATGAGCAGTTCTTC.

The chain uses TRBV12-3 or TRBV12-4 and TRBJ2-7; perhaps D is TRBD1 or TRBD2 (5 bases each). The V end lost 4 bases, the J end lost 1 base, and 14 bases lay between the germline ends. CDR3 length: 15 residues. CDR3 amino acids: CASSWGRRFSYEQYF. The CDR3 nucleotides are TGTGCCAGCAGTTGGGGACGCAGGTTTTCCTACGAGCAGTACTTC.

The table lists this clonotype with a few counts. J is TRBJ2-3 and V is TRBV10-3; a weak D match, TRBD1 (5 bases). The CDR3 has 14 amino acids. Germline V gives CDR1 ENHRY, CDR2 SYGVKD. With 6 bases removed from V and 5 bases from J, the gap between germline ends came to 15 bases. The CDR3 is CAIRDNDSLDTQYF. The CDR3 nucleotides are TGTGCCATCAGGGACAACGATTCCCTAGATACGCAGTATTTT.

The chain has TRBV7-2 and TRBJ2-5; TRBD2 agrees at 15 bases. J lost 11 bases, V lost 5 bases, and 12 bases had no gene match. The CDR3 loop spans 16 amino acids. The germline V gene encodes CDR1 SGHTA and CDR2 FQGNSA. The DNA for the CDR3 is TGTGCCAGCAGCCACTCGGGACTAGCGGGGGGAGGATGGCAGTACTTC. This sequence encodes CASSHSGLAGGGWQYF. Using reference TRBV7-2 and TRBJ2-5 for the parts outside the CDR3, the full variable domain is GAGVSQSPSNKVTEKGKDVELRCDPISGHTALYWYRQSLGQGLEFLIYFQGNSAPDKSGLPSDRFSAERTGGSVSTLTIQRTQQEDSAVYLCASSHSGLAGGGWQYFGPGTRLLVL.

This clonotype was seen ten or more times. The CDR3 here is CASSFGGDTQYF. The CDR3 nucleotides are TGCGCCAGCAGCTTCGGGGGAGATACGCAGTATTTT. This rearrangement joins TRBV5-1 to TRBJ2-3; D may be TRBD2 (6 bases). V was pared by 2 bases and J by 5 bases, with 6 bases between. Germline CDR1 reads SGHRS; CDR2 reads YFSETQ. This CDR3 has 12 amino acids.

The sample holds a few counts of this clonotype. The chain has TRBV7-9 and TRBJ2-7; D not certain. V was trimmed by 3 bases and J by 2 bases, leaving 14 bases between them. Per germline, CDR1 SEHNR and CDR2 FQNEAQ (reference sequence). This CDR3 has 15 amino acids. DNA of the CDR3: TGTGCCAGCAGCTTGCACTTCACTGAGACCTACGAGCAGTACTTC. Translation: CASSLHFTETYEQYF.

The chain is built from TRBV6-1 and TRBJ2-5; 11 nucleotides agree with TRBD2. J lost 4 bases, V lost 4 bases, and 5 bases had no gene match. The CDR3 totals 15 residues. Germline assignment: CDR1 MNHNS and CDR2 SASEGT. The CDR3 region has the DNA TGTGCCAGCAGTGCCACTAGCGGGGGACGAGAGACCCAGTACTTC. Translation gives CASSATSGGRETQYF.

This clonotype was counted at least ten times. The rearrangement joins TRBV7-6 to TRBJ2-3; a weak D match, TRBD2 (5 bases). V was shortened by 6 bases and J by 6 bases, with 28 bases between the two germline ends. Germline CDR1 SGHVS, CDR2 FNYEAQ. The CDR3 is made up of 18 amino acids. CDR3 DNA sequence: TGTGCCAGCAGTTCCAACGGACGGTACACGAGAGGGTTCGATACGCAGTATTTT. The encoded protein is CASSSNGRYTRGFDTQYF. Using reference TRBV7-6 and TRBJ2-3 for the parts outside the CDR3, the full variable domain is GAGVSQSPRYKVTKRGQDVALRCDPISGHVSLYWYRQALGQGPEFLTYFNYEAQQDKSGLPNDRFSAERPEGSISTLTIQRTEQRDSAMYRCASSSNGRYTRGFDTQYFGPGTRLTVL.

This clonotype came up a few times. CDR3 sequence: CASSSRLAGGQEQFF. The DNA of the CDR3 is TGTGCCAGCAGTTCTAGACTAGCGGGGGGGCAAGAGCAGTTCTTC. The chain combines TRBV7-3 with TRBJ2-1, with 14 bases matching TRBD2. V was pared by 6 bases and J by 10 bases, with 8 bases of the junction left unmatched. The CDR3 covers 15 residues. Germline CDR1 and CDR2: SGHTA and FQGTGA. The complete variable domain, with remaining parts taken from reference TRBV7-3 and TRBJ2-1, reads GAGVSQTPSNKVTEKGKYVELRCDPISGHTALYWYRQSLGQGPEFLIYFQGTGAADDSGLPNDRFFAVRPEGSVSTLKIQRTERGDSAVYLCASSSRLAGGQEQFFGPGTRLTVL.

This clonotype was recorded at least ten times. This chain joins TRBV29-1 and TRBJ1-1; D not certain. The CDR3 consists of 12 residues. Per the germline V gene, CDR1 is SQVTM and CDR2 is ANQGSEA. V was trimmed by 6 bases and J by 2 bases, leaving 10 bases between them. In DNA, the CDR3 is TGCAGCGTCCCCCTGGCAAACACTGAAGCTTTCTTT. As protein: CSVPLANTEAFF. Full variable domain (remainder filled in from reference TRBV29-1 and TRBJ1-1): SAVISQKPSRDICQRGTSLTIQCQVDSQVTMMFWYRQQPGQSLTLIATANQGSEATYESGFVIDKFPISRPNLTFSTLTVSNMSPEDSSIYLCSVPLANTEAFFGQGTRLTVV.

This clonotype was found a few times. The chain links TRBV29-1 to TRBJ1-2; 9 bases fit TRBD1. The CDR3 extends over 13 amino acids. Germline V CDR1 and CDR2: SQVTM, ANQGSEA. The V and J ends lost 6 bases and 6 bases, in that order; junction bases with no gene match: 8. The CDR3 DNA follows: TGCAGCGTCGCGACAGGGGGTAGCGATGGCTACACCTTC. It is translated as CSVATGGSDGYTF.

This clonotype was recorded many times. This chain uses TRBV4-3 with TRBJ1-6; TRBD1 agrees at 7 bases. The CDR3 contains 17 residues. The germline V gene encodes CDR1 LGHNA and CDR2 YSLEER. V was clipped by 1 base and J by 8 bases; unmatched bases: 11. CDR3 amino acids: CASSQVRPDRNHSPLHF. Written as DNA, the CDR3 is TGCGCCAGCAGCCAAGTTAGACCGGACAGGAACCATTCACCCCTCCACTTT.

V usage is TRBV28 and J usage is TRBJ1-1; a possible D gene is TRBD1 (5 bases). The germline V gene encodes CDR1 MDHEN and CDR2 SYDVKM. V was shortened by 2 bases and J by 7 bases, with 14 bases between the two germline ends. The CDR3 has 14 amino acids. CDR3 sequence: CASSLLYRRGEAFF. The CDR3 region has the DNA TGTGCCAGCAGTTTACTGTATAGAAGGGGTGAAGCTTTCTTT.

There are a few counts of this clonotype. V is TRBV5-1 and J is TRBJ2-5, with D perhaps given as TRBD1 or TRBD2 (6 bases each). Germline values: CDR1 SGHRS, CDR2 YFSETQ. V lost 4 bases to trimming and J lost 4 bases, with 14 bases between them. The CDR3 contains 14 residues. The CDR3 sequence is CASSVWGAGETQYF. CDR3 nucleotides: TGCGCCAGCAGCGTTTGGGGGGCAGGAGAGACCCAGTACTTC. Looking up the rest from reference TRBV5-1 and TRBJ2-5 gives the full variable domain: KAGVTQTPRYLIKTRGQQVTLSCSPISGHRSVSWYQQTPGQGLQFLFEYFSETQRNKGNFPGRFSGRQFSNSRSEMNVSTLELGDSALYLCASSVWGAGETQYFGPGTRLLVL.

This clonotype was found many times. The chain carries TRBV20-1 and TRBJ2-1; 10 positions agree with TRBD2. CDR1 DFQATT and CDR2 SNEGSKA come from the germline V gene (reference sequence). Trimming cost V 2 bases and J 3 bases; bases outside gene matches: 13. There are 18 residues in the CDR3. The CDR3 nucleotides read TGCAGTGCTAGACCCTGGACTAGCGGCCGTGTGGTCTACAATGAGCAGTTCTTC. This codes for CSARPWTSGRVVYNEQFF.

The V gene is TRBV14, the J gene TRBJ2-7, with D perhaps assigned TRBD1 or TRBD2 (5 bases each). This CDR3 region has 18 residues. The ends were cut back, 0 bases at V and 2 bases at J, with 20 bases in the middle. Germline CDR1 is SGHDN and CDR2 is FVKESK. The CDR3: CASSQDLTLRGAPYEQYF. For the CDR3, the DNA is TGTGCCAGCAGCCAAGATCTCACCCTGAGAGGGGCCCCCTACGAGCAGTACTTC.

This clonotype was seen at least ten times. This rearrangement joins TRBV7-7 to TRBJ2-4; D gene ambiguous. The CDR3 consists of 16 residues. The germline V gene has CDR1 SSHAT and CDR2 FNYEAQ (reference sequence). This CDR3 reads CASRGQGPLAKNIQYF. The CDR3 DNA reads TGTGCTAGCCGAGGTCAAGGACCCCTAGCCAAAAACATTCAGTACTTC.

This clonotype was seen many times. This chain links TRBV28 with TRBJ2-6; 7 nucleotides agree with TRBD2. Germline V gene lookup returns CDR1 MDHEN and CDR2 SYDVKM. Unmatched junction bases numbered 6, after V lost 10 bases and J lost 0 bases. The CDR3 covers 15 residues. CDR3 amino acids: CATVGGSSGANVLTF. Here the CDR3 DNA reads TGTGCCACCGTCGGGGGGAGCTCTGGGGCCAACGTCCTGACTTTC.

On this clonotype itself: A much larger clone lies one base from this, so it may be a read error. The CDR3 spells CAISIGTSGGIQETQYF. The CDR3 region has the DNA TGTGCCATCAGTATCGGGACTAGCGGGGGAATCCAAGAGACCCAGTACTTC. The chain uses TRBV12-3 or TRBV12-4 and TRBJ2-5, with 14 bases fitting TRBD2. This CDR3 spans 17 amino acids.

This clonotype was observed at least ten times. J is TRBJ2-3 and V is TRBV12-3 or TRBV12-4; 11 bases align to TRBD2. This CDR3 is 14 amino acids long. The V segment lost 7 bases and the J segment 3 bases; nucleotides outside the gene matches: 3. The CDR3 sequence is CASNPSGGTDTQYF. CDR3 in DNA: TGTGCCAGCAATCCTAGCGGGGGGACAGATACGCAGTATTTT.